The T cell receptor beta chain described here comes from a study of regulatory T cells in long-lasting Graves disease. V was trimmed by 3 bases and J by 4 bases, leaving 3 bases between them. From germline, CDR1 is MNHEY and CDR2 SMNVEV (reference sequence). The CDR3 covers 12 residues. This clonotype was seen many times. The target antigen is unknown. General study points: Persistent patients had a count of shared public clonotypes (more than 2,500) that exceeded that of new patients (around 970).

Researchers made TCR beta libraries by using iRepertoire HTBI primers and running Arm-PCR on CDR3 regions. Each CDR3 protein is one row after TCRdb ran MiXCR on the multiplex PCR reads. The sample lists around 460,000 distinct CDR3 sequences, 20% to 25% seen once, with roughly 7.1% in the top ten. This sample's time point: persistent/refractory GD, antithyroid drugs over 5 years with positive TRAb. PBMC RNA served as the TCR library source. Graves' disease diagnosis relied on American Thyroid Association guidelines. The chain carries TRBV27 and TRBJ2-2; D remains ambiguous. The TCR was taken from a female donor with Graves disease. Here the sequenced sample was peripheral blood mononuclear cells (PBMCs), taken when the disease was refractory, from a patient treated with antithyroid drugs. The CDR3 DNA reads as TGTGCCAGCAGTTTTTCCACCGGGGAGCTGTTTTTT. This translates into CASSFSTGELFF.